This T cell receptor (beta chain) was identified in a study of T-cell memory formation after mild COVID-19. General observations from the study: Later expanders leaned CD4+, whereas day 15 to 85 contracting clones were balanced CD4/CD8. Memory from before infection featured some responding clones, which suggests cross-reactive memory joined.

This clonotype was detected a few times. Its antigen is currently unknown. TCRdb re-called the 5' RACE reads through MiXCR, storing one row per CDR3 protein. The sample contains under 600,000 distinct CDR3 sequences, roughly 21% of which appear only once. Germline lookup yields CDR1 SGHTA and CDR2 FQGNSA. V was trimmed by 6 bases and J by 3 bases, leaving 11 bases between them. The CDR3 is 14 amino acids. J is TRBJ1-4 and V is TRBV7-2, with D uncertain. What was sequenced was PBMCs or a T cell subset sorted from them (not recorded which). The clonotype was recovered from an adult woman who had mild COVID-19 (a few samples of this study predate the infection). Cell type and time point are not known. The CDR3 sequence is CASSLGLANEKLFF. The DNA for the CDR3 is TGTGCCAGCAGTTTGGGGTTGGCTAATGAAAAACTGTTTTTT. The whole variable domain, remainder taken from reference TRBV7-2 and TRBJ1-4, is GAGVSQSPSNKVTEKGKDVELRCDPISGHTALYWYRQSLGQGLEFLIYFQGNSAPDKSGLPSDRFSAERTGGSVSTLTIQRTQQEDSAVYLCASSLGLANEKLFFGSGTQLSVL.